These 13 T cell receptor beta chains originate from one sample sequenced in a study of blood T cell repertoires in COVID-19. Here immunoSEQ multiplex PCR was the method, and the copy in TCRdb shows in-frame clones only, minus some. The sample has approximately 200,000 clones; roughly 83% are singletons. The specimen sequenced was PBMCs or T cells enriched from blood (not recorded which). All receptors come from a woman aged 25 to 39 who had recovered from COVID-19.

The CDR3 is CASSLPPTGLSYEQYF. The CDR3 nucleotides are TGTGCCAGCAGTTTGCCCCCCACAGGGCTCTCCTACGAGCAGTACTTC. V gene TRBV28 combines with J gene TRBJ2-7, with D maybe TRBD1 (6 bases). In germline, CDR1 is MDHEN, CDR2 SYDVKM. V shed 3 bases and J shed 0 bases, with 15 bases lying between them. The CDR3 is 16 amino acids.

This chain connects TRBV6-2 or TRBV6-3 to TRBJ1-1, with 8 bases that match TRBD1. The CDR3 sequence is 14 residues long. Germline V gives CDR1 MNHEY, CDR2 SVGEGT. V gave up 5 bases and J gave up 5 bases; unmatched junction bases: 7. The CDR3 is CASSDRTGRTEAFF. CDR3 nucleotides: TGTGCCAGCAGTGACCGGACAGGGCGGACTGAAGCTTTCTTT.

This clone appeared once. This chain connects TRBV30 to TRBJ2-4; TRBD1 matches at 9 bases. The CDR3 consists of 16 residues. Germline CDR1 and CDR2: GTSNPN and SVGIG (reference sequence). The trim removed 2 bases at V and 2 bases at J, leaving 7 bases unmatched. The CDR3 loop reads CAWSSRQGVTKNIQYF. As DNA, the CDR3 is TGTGCCTGGAGTTCCAGACAGGGGGTCACCAAAAACATTCAGTACTTC. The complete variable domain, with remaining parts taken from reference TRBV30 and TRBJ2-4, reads SQTIHQWPATLVQPVGSPLSLECTVEGTSNPNLYWYRQAAGRGLQLLFYSVGIGQISSEVPQNLSASRPQDRQFILSSKKLLLSDSGFYLCAWSSRQGVTKNIQYFGAGTRLSVL.

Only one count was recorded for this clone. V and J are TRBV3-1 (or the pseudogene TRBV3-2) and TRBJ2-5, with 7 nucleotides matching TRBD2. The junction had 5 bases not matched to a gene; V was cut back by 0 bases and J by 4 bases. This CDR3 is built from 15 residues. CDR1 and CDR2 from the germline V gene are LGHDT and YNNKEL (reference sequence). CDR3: CASSQDGPGGETQYF. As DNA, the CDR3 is TGTGCCAGCAGCCAAGATGGGCCGGGAGGAGAGACCCAGTACTTC.

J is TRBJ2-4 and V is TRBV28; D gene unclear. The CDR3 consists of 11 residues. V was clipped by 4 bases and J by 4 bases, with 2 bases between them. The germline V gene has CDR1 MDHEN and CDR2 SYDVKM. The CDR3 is CASSSKNIQYF. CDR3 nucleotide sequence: TGTGCCAGCAGTTCAAAAAACATTCAGTACTTC.

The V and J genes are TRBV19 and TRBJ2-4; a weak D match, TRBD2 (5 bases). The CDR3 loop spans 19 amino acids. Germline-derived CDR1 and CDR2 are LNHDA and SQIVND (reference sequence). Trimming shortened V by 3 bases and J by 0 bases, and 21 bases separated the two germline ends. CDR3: CASSIRGPSDNVAKNIQYF. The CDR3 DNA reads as TGTGCCAGTAGTATTCGGGGTCCTTCGGATAATGTAGCCAAAAACATTCAGTACTTC.

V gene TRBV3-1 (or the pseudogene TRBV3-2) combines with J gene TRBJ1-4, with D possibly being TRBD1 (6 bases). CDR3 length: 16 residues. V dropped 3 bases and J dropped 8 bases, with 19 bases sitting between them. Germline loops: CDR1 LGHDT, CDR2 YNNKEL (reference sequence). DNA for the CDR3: TGTGCCAGCAGCCAGCGTCGGGGGGGGGCGAAGGAAAAACTGTTTTTT. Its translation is CASSQRRGGAKEKLFF.

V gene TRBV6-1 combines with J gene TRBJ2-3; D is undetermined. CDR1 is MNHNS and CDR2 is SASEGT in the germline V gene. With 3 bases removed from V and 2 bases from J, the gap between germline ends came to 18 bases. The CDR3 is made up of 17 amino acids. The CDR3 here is CASSDGAGLPPTDTQYF. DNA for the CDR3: TGTGCCAGCAGTGACGGAGCCGGTTTGCCCCCCACAGATACGCAGTATTTT.

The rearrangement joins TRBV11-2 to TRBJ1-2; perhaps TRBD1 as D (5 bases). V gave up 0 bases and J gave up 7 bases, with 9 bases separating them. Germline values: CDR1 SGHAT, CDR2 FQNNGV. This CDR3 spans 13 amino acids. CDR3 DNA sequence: TGTGCCAGCAGCTTAGAGGGGCCCACTGGCTACACCTTC. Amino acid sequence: CASSLEGPTGYTF.

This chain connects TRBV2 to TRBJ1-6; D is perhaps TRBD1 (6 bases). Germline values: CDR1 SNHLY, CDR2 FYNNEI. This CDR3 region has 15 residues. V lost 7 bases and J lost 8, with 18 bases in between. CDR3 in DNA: TGTGCCAGCAAGACAGGTTCCCCGGCGGATTCACCCCTCCACTTT. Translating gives CASKTGSPADSPLHF.

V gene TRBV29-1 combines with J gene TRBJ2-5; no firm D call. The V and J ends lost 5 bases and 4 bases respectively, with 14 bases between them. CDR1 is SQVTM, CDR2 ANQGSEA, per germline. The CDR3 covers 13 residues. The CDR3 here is CSVSPSWAETQYF. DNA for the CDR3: TGCAGCGTTAGTCCCAGTTGGGCAGAGACCCAGTACTTC.

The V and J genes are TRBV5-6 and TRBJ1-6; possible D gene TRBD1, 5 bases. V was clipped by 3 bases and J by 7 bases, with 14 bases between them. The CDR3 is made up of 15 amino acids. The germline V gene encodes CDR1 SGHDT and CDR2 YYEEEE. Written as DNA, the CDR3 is TGTGCCAGCAGCTCGGGGTCCCGGGGGAATTCACCCCTCCACTTT. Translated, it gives CASSSGSRGNSPLHF.

This chain's CDR3 is CASSTGGQGGGYTF. The DNA of the CDR3 is TGTGCCAGCAGTACGGGGGGACAGGGGGGTGGCTACACCTTC. The genes are TRBV27 and TRBJ1-2; 11 bases are a match to TRBD1. Unmatched junction bases numbered 6, after V lost 5 bases and J lost 7 bases. The CDR3 spans 14 residues. Germline V gives CDR1 MNHEY, CDR2 SMNVEV (reference sequence).